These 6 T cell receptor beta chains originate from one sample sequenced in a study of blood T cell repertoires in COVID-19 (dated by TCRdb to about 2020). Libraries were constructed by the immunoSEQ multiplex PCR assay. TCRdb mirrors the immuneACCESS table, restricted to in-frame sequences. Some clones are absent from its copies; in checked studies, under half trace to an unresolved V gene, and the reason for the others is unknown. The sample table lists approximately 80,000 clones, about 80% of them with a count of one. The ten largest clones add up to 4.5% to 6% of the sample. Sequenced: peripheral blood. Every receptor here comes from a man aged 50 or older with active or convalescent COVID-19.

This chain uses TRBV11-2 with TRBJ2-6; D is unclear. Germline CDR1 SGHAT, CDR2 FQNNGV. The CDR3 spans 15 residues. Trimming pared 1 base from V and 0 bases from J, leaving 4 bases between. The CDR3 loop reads CASSLAVSGANVLTF. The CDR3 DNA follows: TGTGCCAGCAGCTTAGCCGTCTCTGGGGCCAACGTCCTGACTTTC.

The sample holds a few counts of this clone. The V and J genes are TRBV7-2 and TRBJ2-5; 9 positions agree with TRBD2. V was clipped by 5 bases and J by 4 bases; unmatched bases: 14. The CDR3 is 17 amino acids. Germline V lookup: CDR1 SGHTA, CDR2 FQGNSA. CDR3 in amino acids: CASSQEMAGGPLETQYF. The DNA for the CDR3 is TGTGCCAGCAGCCAAGAGATGGCGGGGGGGCCCCTAGAGACCCAGTACTTC.

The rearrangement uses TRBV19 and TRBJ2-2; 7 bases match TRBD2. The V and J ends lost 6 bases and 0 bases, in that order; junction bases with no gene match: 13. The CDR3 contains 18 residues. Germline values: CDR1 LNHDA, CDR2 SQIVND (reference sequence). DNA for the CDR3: TGTGCCAGTAGGCCTCTTTGGGAGCGGGGATCGAACACCGGGGAGCTGTTTTTT. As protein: CASRPLWERGSNTGELFF.

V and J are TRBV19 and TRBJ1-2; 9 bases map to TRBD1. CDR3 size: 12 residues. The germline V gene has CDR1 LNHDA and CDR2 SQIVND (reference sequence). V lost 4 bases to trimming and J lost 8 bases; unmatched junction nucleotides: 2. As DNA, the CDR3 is TGTGCCAGTAGTAGCGGACAGGGGGGCTACACCTTC. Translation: CASSSGQGGYTF.

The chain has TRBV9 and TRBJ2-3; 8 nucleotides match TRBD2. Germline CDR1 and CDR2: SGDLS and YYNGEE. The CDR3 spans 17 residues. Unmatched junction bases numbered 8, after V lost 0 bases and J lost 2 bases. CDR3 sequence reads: CASSVGLAGHTTDTQYF. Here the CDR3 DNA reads TGTGCCAGCAGCGTAGGGTTAGCGGGGCATACCACAGATACGCAGTATTTT. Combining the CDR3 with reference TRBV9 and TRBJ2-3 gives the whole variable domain DSGVTQTPKHLITATGQRVTLRCSPRSGDLSVYWYQQSLDQGLQFLIQYYNGEERAKGNILERFSAQQFPDLHSELNLSSLELGDSALYFCASSVGLAGHTTDTQYFGPGTRLTVL.

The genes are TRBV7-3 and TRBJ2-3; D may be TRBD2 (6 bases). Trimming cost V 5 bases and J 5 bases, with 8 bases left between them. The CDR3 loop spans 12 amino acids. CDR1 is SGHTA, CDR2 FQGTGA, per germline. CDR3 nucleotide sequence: TGTGCCAGCAGCGATAGCGGAGATACGCAGTATTTT. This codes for CASSDSGDTQYF.